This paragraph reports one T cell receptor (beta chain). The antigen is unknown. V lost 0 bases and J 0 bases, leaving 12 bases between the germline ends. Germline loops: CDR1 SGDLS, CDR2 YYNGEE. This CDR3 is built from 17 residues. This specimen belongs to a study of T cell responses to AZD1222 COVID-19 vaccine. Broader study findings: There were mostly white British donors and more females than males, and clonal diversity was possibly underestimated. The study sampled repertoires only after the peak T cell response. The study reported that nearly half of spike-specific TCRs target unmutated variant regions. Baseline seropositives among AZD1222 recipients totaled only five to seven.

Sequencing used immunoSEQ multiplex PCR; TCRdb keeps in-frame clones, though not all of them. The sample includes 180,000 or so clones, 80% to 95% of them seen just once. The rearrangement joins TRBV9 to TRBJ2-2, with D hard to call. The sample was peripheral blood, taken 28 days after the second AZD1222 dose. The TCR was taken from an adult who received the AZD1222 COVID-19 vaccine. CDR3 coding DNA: TGTGCCAGCAGCGTAGCTATGAGACGTGCGAACACCGGGGAGCTGTTTTTT. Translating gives CASSVAMRRANTGELFF. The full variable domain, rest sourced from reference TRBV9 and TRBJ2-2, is DSGVTQTPKHLITATGQRVTLRCSPRSGDLSVYWYQQSLDQGLQFLIQYYNGEERAKGNILERFSAQQFPDLHSELNLSSLELGDSALYFCASSVAMRRANTGELFFGEGSRLTVL.